Shown below are 10 T cell receptor beta chains from a single sample sequenced in a study of T cell changes during pregnancy in multiple sclerosis. The repertoire was sequenced with immunoSEQ multiplex PCR; TCRdb's copy has only in-frame clones and lacks some. The sample carries about 69,000 clones, roughly 90% recorded once. The starting material was CD4+ T cells from peripheral blood mononuclear cells, obtained in the third trimester of pregnancy. These receptor sequences come from a female donor in good health, enrolled as a control in a pregnancy study.

The chain joins TRBV13 to TRBJ2-3, with D tentatively TRBD2 (7 bases). The CDR3 extends over 15 amino acids. The V end lost 6 bases, the J end lost 2 bases, and 15 bases lay between the germline ends. From germline, CDR1 is PRHDT and CDR2 FYEKMQ (reference sequence). The CDR3 DNA is TGTGCCAGCAGTAGTCGGGGGGCCTTCACAGATACGCAGTATTTT. This gives the protein CASSSRGAFTDTQYF.

The V gene is TRBV7-3, the J gene TRBJ2-2; TRBD1 aligns across 8 bases. This CDR3 region has 15 residues. J gave up 3 bases and V 3 bases, and 3 bases lay outside the gene matches. Germline V gene lookup returns CDR1 SGHTA and CDR2 FQGTGA. CDR3 amino acids: CASSFMTGDTGELFF. For the CDR3, the DNA is TGTGCCAGCAGCTTTATGACAGGGGACACCGGGGAGCTGTTTTTT.

The table lists this clone with a count of one. This sequence joins TRBV7-9 and TRBJ2-3, with a tentative D call TRBD1 (6 bases). The CDR3 covers 15 residues. CDR1 is SEHNR, CDR2 FQNEAQ, per germline (reference sequence). V was clipped by 1 base and J by 0 bases, with 8 bases between them. DNA for the CDR3: TGTGCCAGCAGCTTAGGACAGGTTAGCACAGATACGCAGTATTTT. Amino acid sequence: CASSLGQVSTDTQYF. The variable domain in full, completed from reference TRBV7-9 and TRBJ2-3, reads DTGVSQNPRHKITKRGQNVTFRCDPISEHNRLYWYRQTLGQGPEFLTYFQNEAQLEKSRLLSDRFSAERPKGSFSTLEIQRTEQGDSAMYLCASSLGQVSTDTQYFGPGTRLTVL.

V and J are TRBV11-3 and TRBJ2-3, with TRBD2 matching 15 bases. CDR3 length: 18 amino acids. The junction had 7 bases not matched to a gene; V was cut back by 5 bases and J by 1 base. From germline, CDR1 is SGHNT and CDR2 YENEEA. CDR3 nucleotides: TGTGCCAGCAGCGCCCGGACTAGCGGGGGGGCGGGCACAGATACGCAGTATTTT. It specifies CASSARTSGGAGTDTQYF.

This clone appeared a few times. The gene calls are TRBV7-9 and TRBJ1-5, with 7 bases that match TRBD1. Germline V CDR1 and CDR2: SEHNR, FQNEAQ (reference sequence). The J segment lost 3 bases and the V segment lost 11 bases, leaving 4 bases of the junction unmatched. The length of the CDR3 is 12 residues. This CDR3 is CAAGQDNQPQHF. For the CDR3, the DNA is TGTGCCGCAGGACAGGACAATCAGCCCCAGCATTTT. Variable domain in full (rest from reference TRBV7-9 and TRBJ1-5): DTGVSQNPRHKITKRGQNVTFRCDPISEHNRLYWYRQTLGQGPEFLTYFQNEAQLEKSRLLSDRFSAERPKGSFSTLEIQRTEQGDSAMYLCAAGQDNQPQHFGDGTRLSIL.

CDR3 sequence: CASSQDPGVGSPLHF. CDR3 coding DNA: TGTGCCAGCAGCCAAGATCCGGGAGTGGGTTCACCCCTCCACTTT. J is TRBJ1-6 and V is TRBV4-2; D not resolved. V shed 0 bases and J shed 9 bases, with 12 bases lying between them. This CDR3 comprises 15 residues. CDR1 is LGHNA, CDR2 YNFKEQ, per germline.

The chain has TRBV6-6 and TRBJ1-1, with a possible D match to TRBD1 (5 bases). Germline V CDR1 and CDR2: MNHNY, SVGAGI (reference sequence). Trimming stripped 0 bases from V and 6 bases from J, with 17 bases between. The CDR3 runs 16 residues. DNA for the CDR3: TGTGCCAGCAGTTACTCGAGAGGGGCGGGGTTTGCTGAAGCTTTCTTT. It is translated as CASSYSRGAGFAEAFF.

This clone showed up just once. J is TRBJ2-2 and V is TRBV5-1, with D possibly matching TRBD1 (6 bases). V lost 4 bases to trimming and J lost 10 bases, with 14 bases between them. Germline loops: CDR1 SGHRS, CDR2 YFSETQ. This CDR3 region has 13 residues. The CDR3 region is CASSVARQEELFF. CDR3 bases: TGCGCCAGCAGCGTGGCCAGACAGGAGGAGCTGTTTTTT.

The V gene is TRBV27, the J gene TRBJ1-1; 7 bases align to TRBD1. Germline CDR1 and CDR2: MNHEY and SMNVEV (reference sequence). This CDR3 has 14 amino acids. V lost 5 bases to trimming and J lost 4 bases; unmatched junction nucleotides: 7. The CDR3 DNA is TGTGCCAGCAGTCCATCGAACAGGGGCACTGAAGCTTTCTTT. Translated, it gives CASSPSNRGTEAFF.

This rearrangement joins TRBV30 to TRBJ1-2, with D unclear. V lost 1 base and J 6 bases, leaving 15 bases between the germline ends. The germline V gene has CDR1 GTSNPN and CDR2 SVGIG (reference sequence). This CDR3 has 14 residues. The CDR3 region has the DNA TGTGCCTGGAGTGACCGAGGTATCTCTCATGGCTACACCTTC. Translation gives CAWSDRGISHGYTF.